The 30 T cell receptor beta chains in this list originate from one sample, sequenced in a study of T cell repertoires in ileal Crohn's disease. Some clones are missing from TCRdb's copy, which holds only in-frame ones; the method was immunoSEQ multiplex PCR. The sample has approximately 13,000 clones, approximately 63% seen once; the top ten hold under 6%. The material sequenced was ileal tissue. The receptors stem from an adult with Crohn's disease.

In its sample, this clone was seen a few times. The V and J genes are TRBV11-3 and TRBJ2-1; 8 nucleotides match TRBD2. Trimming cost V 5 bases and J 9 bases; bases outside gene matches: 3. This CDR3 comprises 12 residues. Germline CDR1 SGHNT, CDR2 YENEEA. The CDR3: CASSPGGLEQFF. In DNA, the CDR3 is TGTGCCAGCAGCCCGGGGGGGCTTGAGCAGTTCTTC. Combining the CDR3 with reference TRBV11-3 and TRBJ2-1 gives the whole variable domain EAGVVQSPRYKIIEKKQPVAFWCNPISGHNTLYWYLQNLGQGPELLIRYENEEAVDDSQLPKDRFSAERLKGVDSTLKIQPAELGDSAVYLCASSPGGLEQFFGPGTRLTVL.

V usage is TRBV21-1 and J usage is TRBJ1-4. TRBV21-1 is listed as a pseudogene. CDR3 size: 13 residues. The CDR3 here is CASTPSGGEKLFF. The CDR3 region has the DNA TGTGCCAGCACTCCATCGGGGGGGGAAAAACTGTTTTTT.

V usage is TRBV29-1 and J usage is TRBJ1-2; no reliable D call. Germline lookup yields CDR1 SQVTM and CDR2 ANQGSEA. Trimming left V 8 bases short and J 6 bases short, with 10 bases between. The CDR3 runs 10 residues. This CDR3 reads CSTNLDGYTF. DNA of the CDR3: TGCAGCACCAACCTAGATGGCTACACCTTC.

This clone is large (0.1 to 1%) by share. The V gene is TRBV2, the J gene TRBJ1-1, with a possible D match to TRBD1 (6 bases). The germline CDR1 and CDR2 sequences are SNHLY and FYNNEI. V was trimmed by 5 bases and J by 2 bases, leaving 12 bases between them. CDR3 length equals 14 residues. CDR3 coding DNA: TGTGCCAGCAGTTCACAGGGTCGAAACACTGAAGCTTTCTTT. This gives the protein CASSSQGRNTEAFF.

In DNA, the CDR3 is TGTGCCAGCAGGGCGGGTGTTGAAGCTTTCTTT. Translated: CASRAGVEAFF. The chain uses TRBV27 and TRBJ1-1; no reliable D call. The germline CDR1 and CDR2 sequences are MNHEY and SMNVEV (reference sequence). Deletions cut 6 bases from V and 7 bases from J, with 9 bases between. This CDR3 has 11 residues.

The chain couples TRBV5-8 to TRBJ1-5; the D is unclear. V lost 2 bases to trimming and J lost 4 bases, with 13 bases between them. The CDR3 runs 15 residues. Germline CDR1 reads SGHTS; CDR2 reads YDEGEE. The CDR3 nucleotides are TGTGCCAGCAGCTTTAAGGGCAGGATTAATCAGCCCCAGCATTTT. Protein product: CASSFKGRINQPQHF.

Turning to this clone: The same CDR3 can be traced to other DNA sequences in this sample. CDR3 protein: CASSFPGSSYEQYF. CDR3 bases: TGTGCCAGCAGCTTCCCCGGCAGCTCCTACGAGCAGTACTTC. The rearrangement joins TRBV7-9 to TRBJ2-7, with D uncertain. The CDR3 length is 14 residues. The germline V gene has CDR1 SEHNR and CDR2 FQNEAQ (reference sequence). Trimming left V 3 bases short and J 0 bases short, with 9 bases between.

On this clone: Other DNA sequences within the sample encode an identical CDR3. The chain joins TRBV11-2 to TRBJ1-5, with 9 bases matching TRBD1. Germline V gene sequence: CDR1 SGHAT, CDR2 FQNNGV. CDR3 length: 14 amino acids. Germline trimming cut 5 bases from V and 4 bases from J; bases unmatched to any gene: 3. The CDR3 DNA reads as TGTGCCAGCAGCGATGGGACAGGGAATCAGCCCCAGCATTTT. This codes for CASSDGTGNQPQHF.

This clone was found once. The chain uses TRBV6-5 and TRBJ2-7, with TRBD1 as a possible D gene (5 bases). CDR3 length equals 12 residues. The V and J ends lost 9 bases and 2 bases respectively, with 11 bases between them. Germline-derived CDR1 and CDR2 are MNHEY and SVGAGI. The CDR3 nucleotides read TGTGCCAGTAAAGGGGAAGCCTACGAGCAGTACTTC. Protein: CASKGEAYEQYF.

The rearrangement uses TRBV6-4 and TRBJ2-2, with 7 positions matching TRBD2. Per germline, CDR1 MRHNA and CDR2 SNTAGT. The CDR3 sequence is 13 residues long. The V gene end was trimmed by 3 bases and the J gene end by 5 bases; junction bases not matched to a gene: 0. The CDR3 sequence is CASSEAGTGELFF. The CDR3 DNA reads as TGTGCCAGCAGTGAAGCGGGGACCGGGGAGCTGTTTTTT.

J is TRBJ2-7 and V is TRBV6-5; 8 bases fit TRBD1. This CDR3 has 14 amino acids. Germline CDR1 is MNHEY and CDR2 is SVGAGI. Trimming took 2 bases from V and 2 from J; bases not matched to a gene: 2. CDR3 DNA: TGTGCCAGCAGTTACGGACAGGGTACCTACGAGCAGTACTTC. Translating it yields CASSYGQGTYEQYF.

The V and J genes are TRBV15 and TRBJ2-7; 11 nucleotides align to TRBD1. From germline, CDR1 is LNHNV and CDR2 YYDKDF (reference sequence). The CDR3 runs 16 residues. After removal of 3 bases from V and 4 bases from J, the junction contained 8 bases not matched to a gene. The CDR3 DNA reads TGTGCCACCAGCAGGTTGGGGACAGGGGGAACGTACGAGCAGTACTTC. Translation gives CATSRLGTGGTYEQYF.

The CDR3 region is CASINRGIAAEAFF. The CDR3 nucleotides read TGTGCCAGCATAAACCGGGGGATCGCGGCTGAAGCTTTCTTT. This sequence joins TRBV6-1 and TRBJ1-1; D perhaps matches TRBD1 (5 bases). The germline CDR1 and CDR2 sequences are MNHNS and SASEGT. The V and J ends lost 7 bases and 6 bases respectively, with 18 bases between them. The CDR3 contains 14 residues.

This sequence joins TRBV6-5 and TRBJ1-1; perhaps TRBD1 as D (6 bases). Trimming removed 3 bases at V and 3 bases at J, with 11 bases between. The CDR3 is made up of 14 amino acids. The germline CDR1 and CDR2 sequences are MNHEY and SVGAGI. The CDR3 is CASSYAAGDTEAFF. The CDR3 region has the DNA TGTGCCAGCAGTTATGCGGCAGGGGACACTGAAGCTTTCTTT.

DNA of the CDR3: TGCAGTGCTAGAGTTAAAGAGACCCAGTACTTC. Translated, it gives CSARVKETQYF. V usage is TRBV20-1 and J usage is TRBJ2-5; D remains ambiguous. The CDR3 totals 11 residues. Germline loops: CDR1 DFQATT, CDR2 SNEGSKA (reference sequence). V dropped 1 base and J dropped 3 bases, with 3 bases sitting between them.

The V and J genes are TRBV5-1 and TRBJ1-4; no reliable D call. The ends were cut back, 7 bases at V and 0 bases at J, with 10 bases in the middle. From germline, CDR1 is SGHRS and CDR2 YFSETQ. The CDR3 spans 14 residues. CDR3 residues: CASRRASTNEKLFF. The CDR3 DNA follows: TGCGCCAGCCGCCGGGCATCAACTAATGAAAAACTGTTTTTT.

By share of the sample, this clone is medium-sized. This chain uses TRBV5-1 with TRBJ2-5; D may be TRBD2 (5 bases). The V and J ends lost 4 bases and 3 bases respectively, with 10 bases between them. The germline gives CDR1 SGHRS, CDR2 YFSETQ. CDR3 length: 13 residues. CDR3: CASSTGLKETQYF. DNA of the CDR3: TGCGCCAGCAGCACGGGGTTAAAAGAGACCCAGTACTTC.

CDR3 amino acids: CASSPGGTVFSGNTIYF. For the CDR3, the DNA is TGTGCCAGCAGCCCAGGGGGGACAGTTTTTTCTGGAAACACCATATATTTT. The chain joins TRBV11-2 to TRBJ1-3; 7 bases map to TRBD1. This CDR3 contains 17 residues. V lost 5 bases and J lost 1; bases outside the gene matches: 11. Germline CDR1 reads SGHAT; CDR2 reads FQNNGV.

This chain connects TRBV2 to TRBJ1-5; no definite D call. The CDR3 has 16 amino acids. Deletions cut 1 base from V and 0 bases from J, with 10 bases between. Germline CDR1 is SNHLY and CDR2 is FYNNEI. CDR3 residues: CASSEGSTGSNQPQHF. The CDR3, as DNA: TGTGCCAGCAGTGAAGGGTCCACGGGTAGCAATCAGCCCCAGCATTTT.

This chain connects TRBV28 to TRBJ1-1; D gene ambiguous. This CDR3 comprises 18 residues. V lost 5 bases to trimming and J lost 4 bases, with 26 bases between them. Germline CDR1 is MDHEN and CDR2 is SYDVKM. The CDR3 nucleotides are TGTGCCAGCAGTACTCATGCCGGGCCTCCAGCAAGTCGCACTGAAGCTTTCTTT. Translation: CASSTHAGPPASRTEAFF.

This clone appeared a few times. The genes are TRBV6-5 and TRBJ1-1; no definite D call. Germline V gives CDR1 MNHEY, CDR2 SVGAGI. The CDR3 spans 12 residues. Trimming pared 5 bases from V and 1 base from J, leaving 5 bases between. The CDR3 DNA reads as TGTGCCAGCAGTGACTGGAACACTGAAGCTTTCTTT. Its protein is CASSDWNTEAFF.

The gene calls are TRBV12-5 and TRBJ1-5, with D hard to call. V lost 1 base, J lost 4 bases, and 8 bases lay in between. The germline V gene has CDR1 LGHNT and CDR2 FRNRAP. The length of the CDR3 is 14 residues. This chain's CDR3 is CASGLDIGNQPQHF. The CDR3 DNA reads TGTGCTAGTGGTTTGGATATAGGGAATCAGCCCCAGCATTTT.

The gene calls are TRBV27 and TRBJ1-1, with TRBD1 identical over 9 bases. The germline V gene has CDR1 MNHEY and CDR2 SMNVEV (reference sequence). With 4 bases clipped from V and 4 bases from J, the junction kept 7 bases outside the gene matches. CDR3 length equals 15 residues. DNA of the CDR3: TGTGCCAGCAGTTCCTCCGGGACAGGGTTCACTGAAGCTTTCTTT. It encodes CASSSSGTGFTEAFF.

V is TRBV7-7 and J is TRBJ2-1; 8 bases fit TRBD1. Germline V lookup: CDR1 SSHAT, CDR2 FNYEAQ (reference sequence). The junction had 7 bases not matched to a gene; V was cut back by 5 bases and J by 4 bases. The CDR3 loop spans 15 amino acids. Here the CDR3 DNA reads TGTGCCAGCAGCCCAGGACAGGGTCTATACAATGAGCAGTTCTTC. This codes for CASSPGQGLYNEQFF.

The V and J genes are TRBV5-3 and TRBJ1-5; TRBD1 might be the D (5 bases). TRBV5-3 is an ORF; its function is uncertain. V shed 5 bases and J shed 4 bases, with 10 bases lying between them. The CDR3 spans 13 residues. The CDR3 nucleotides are TGTGCCAGAAGGACCTCAGGGAATCAGCCCCAGCATTTT. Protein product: CARRTSGNQPQHF.

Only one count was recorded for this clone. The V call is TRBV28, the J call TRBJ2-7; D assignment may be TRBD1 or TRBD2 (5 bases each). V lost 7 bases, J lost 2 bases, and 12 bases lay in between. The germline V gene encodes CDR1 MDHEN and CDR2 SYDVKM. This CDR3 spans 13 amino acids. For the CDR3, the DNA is TGTGCCAGCACCCGGGGCGTCCCCTACGAGCAGTACTTC. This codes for CASTRGVPYEQYF.

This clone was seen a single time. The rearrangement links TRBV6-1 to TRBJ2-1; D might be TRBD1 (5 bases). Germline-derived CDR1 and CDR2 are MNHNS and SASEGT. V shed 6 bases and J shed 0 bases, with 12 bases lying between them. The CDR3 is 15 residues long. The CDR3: CASSESQGSYNEQFF. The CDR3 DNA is TGTGCCAGCAGCGAGTCTCAGGGCTCCTACAATGAGCAGTTCTTC.

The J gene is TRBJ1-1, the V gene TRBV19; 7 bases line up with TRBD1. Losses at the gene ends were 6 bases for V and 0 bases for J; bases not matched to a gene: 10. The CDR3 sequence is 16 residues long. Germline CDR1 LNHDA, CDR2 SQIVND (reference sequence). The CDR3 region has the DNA TGTGCCAGTAGACCCCAGGGGGGGGTCATGAACACTGAAGCTTTCTTT. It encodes CASRPQGGVMNTEAFF.

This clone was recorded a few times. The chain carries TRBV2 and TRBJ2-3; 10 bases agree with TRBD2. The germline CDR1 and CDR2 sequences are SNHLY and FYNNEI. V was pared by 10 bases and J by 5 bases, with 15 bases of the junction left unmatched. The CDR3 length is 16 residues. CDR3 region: CATLGGLAGVQDTQYF. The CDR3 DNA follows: TGTGCCACCCTGGGGGGCCTAGCGGGAGTACAAGATACGCAGTATTTT.

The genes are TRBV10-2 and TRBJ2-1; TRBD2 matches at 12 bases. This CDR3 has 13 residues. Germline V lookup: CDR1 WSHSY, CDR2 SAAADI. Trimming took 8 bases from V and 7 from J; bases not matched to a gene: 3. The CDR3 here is CASRLAGENEQFF. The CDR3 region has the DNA TGCGCCAGCCGACTAGCGGGGGAAAATGAGCAGTTCTTC.